One and the same sample provided the 20 T cell receptor beta chains below, sequenced in a study of T cells after posttransplantation cyclophosphamide. Only in-frame clones appear in the TCRdb table, and some are missing; sequencing was by immunoSEQ multiplex PCR. There are 40,000 to 55,000 clones in the sample, none observed a single time. Sequencing input: PBMCs. All receptors derive from a man aged 40-50 years in good health, CMV-negative, and a related stem cell transplant donor.

The chain joins TRBV29-1 to TRBJ2-5; D might be TRBD2 (6 bases). CDR1 SQVTM and CDR2 ANQGSEA come from the germline V gene. The CDR3 covers 12 residues. CDR3 loop: CAARRDGETQYF. The CDR3 nucleotides read TGCGCCGCACGGAGGGATGGAGAGACCCAGTACTTC.

This clone was detected ten times or more. V is TRBV29-1 and J is TRBJ2-1, with TRBD2 matching over 11 bases. CDR1 and CDR2 from the germline V gene are SQVTM and ANQGSEA. This CDR3 is built from 13 residues. J lost 8 bases, V lost 8 bases, and 8 bases had no gene match. In nucleotides, the CDR3 is TGCAGCCTCAGACTAGCGGGAAGACATGAGCAGTTCTTC. This sequence encodes CSLRLAGRHEQFF.

The sample holds many counts of this clone. The chain uses TRBV29-1 and TRBJ2-1, with TRBD1 as a possible D gene (6 bases). CDR1 is SQVTM and CDR2 is ANQGSEA in the germline V gene. There are 13 residues in the CDR3. The ends were cut back, 8 bases at V and 2 bases at J, with 13 bases in the middle. The CDR3 nucleotides read TGCAGCACCAGACAGGCGACCTACAATGAGCAGTTCTTC. As protein: CSTRQATYNEQFF.

This clone occurred many times. The V call is TRBV29-1, the J call TRBJ2-1, with 10 bases that match TRBD2. Losses at the gene ends were 4 bases for V and 4 bases for J; bases not matched to a gene: 4. The CDR3 sequence is 14 residues long. Germline lookup yields CDR1 SQVTM and CDR2 ANQGSEA. CDR3 sequence reads: CSVGTSGIYNEQFF. The DNA for the CDR3 is TGCAGCGTTGGGACTAGCGGCATTTACAATGAGCAGTTCTTC.

This clone was seen repeatedly, ten times or more. The chain links TRBV18 to TRBJ2-3; 9 bases line up with TRBD1. Germline V gene lookup returns CDR1 KGHSH and CDR2 LQKENI. The V gene end was trimmed by 2 bases and the J gene end by 7 bases; junction bases not matched to a gene: 10. The length of the CDR3 is 16 residues. As DNA, the CDR3 is TGTGCCAGCTCACCAGTGGGACAGGGAGCATTGAATACGCAGTATTTT. Its protein product is CASSPVGQGALNTQYF. Using reference TRBV18 and TRBJ2-3 for the parts outside the CDR3, the full variable domain is NAGVMQNPRHLVRRRGQEARLRCSPMKGHSHVYWYRQLPEEGLKFMVYLQKENIIDESGMPKERFSAEFPKEGPSILRIQQVVRGDSAAYFCASSPVGQGALNTQYFGPGTRLTVL.

This clone was observed at least ten times. The gene calls are TRBV7-9 and TRBJ2-3; maybe TRBD2 (5 bases). CDR1 and CDR2 (germline): SEHNR, FQNEAQ (reference sequence). Trimming removed 8 bases from V and 2 bases from J, with 20 bases in between. This CDR3 contains 16 residues. CDR3: CASVIEGRRSTDTQYF. In DNA form, the CDR3 reads TGTGCCAGCGTCATAGAGGGTCGGAGATCCACAGATACGCAGTATTTT.

Ten or more counts support this clone. V gene TRBV11-3 combines with J gene TRBJ2-3; 8 bases match TRBD2. The V segment lost 6 bases and the J segment 4 bases; nucleotides outside the gene matches: 9. CDR1 and CDR2 (germline): SGHNT, YENEEA. The CDR3 has 15 amino acids. CDR3 coding DNA: TGTGCCAGCAGTTCCAGCGGGAGCTACTCAGATACGCAGTATTTT. It encodes CASSSSGSYSDTQYF.

This clone has at least ten counts. V is TRBV21-1 and J is TRBJ1-1. TRBV21-1 is a listed pseudogene. The CDR3 has 16 residues. The CDR3 protein is CASSPFDHHPSAEAFF. The CDR3 bases are TGTGCCAGCAGCCCGTTTGACCATCATCCTAGCGCTGAAGCTTTCTTT.

In this sample, this clone turned up many times. The chain recombines TRBV11-1 with TRBJ2-1; 8 positions match TRBD1. This CDR3 has 17 amino acids. The junction had 11 bases not matched to a gene; V was cut back by 0 bases and J by 7 bases. Germline V gene lookup returns CDR1 SGHAT and CDR2 FQDESV (reference sequence). CDR3 residues: CASSLAWGRGLQNEQFF. In DNA, the CDR3 is TGTGCCAGCAGCTTAGCCTGGGGCAGGGGGCTGCAAAATGAGCAGTTCTTC.

This clone has ten or more counts. The rearrangement uses TRBV27 and TRBJ2-3; 11 nucleotides align to TRBD2. J was trimmed by 4 bases and V by 4 bases; bases with no gene match: 10. The germline gives CDR1 MNHEY, CDR2 SMNVEV (reference sequence). CDR3 length: 17 residues. In nucleotides, the CDR3 is TGTGCCAGCAGTTCTACAACTTTAGCGGGAGGGCCAGATACGCAGTATTTT. This encodes CASSSTTLAGGPDTQYF.

This clone was seen ten or more times. This chain uses TRBV5-1 with TRBJ1-5; 9 bases match TRBD1. J lost 0 bases, V lost 0 bases, and 4 bases had no gene match. This CDR3 has 17 amino acids. CDR1 is SGHRS, CDR2 YFSETQ, per germline. The CDR3 sequence is CASSLAGTGYSNQPQHF. The CDR3 coding sequence is TGCGCCAGCAGCTTGGCCGGGACAGGGTATAGCAATCAGCCCCAGCATTTT.

Ten or more counts support this clone. The CDR3 sequence: CASSLGPSRRNQETQYF. In DNA, the CDR3 is TGTGCCAGCAGCTTAGGACCGTCTAGGCGTAACCAAGAGACCCAGTACTTC. V is TRBV7-8 and J is TRBJ2-5; D is unclear. V was pared by 1 base and J by 0 bases, with 15 bases between. Germline V gives CDR1 SGHVS, CDR2 FQNEAQ. CDR3 length: 17 residues. Full variable domain (rest looked up from reference TRBV7-8 and TRBJ2-5): GAGVSQSPRYKVAKRGQDVALRCDPISGHVSLFWYQQALGQGPEFLTYFQNEAQLDKSGLPSDRFFAERPEGSVSTLKIQRTQQEDSAVYLCASSLGPSRRNQETQYFGPGTRLLVL.

There are many counts of this clone. The chain has TRBV5-8 and TRBJ2-7; D may be TRBD2 (5 bases). The germline V gene encodes CDR1 SGHTS and CDR2 YDEGEE. This CDR3 is built from 14 residues. V lost 5 bases and J 7 bases, leaving 19 bases between the germline ends. CDR3 DNA sequence: TGTGCCAGCAGACCGCGAGGAACGGGGTGGGAGCAGTACTTC. Translation gives CASRPRGTGWEQYF.

This clone was detected ten times or more. The J gene is TRBJ2-3, the V gene TRBV29-1; 15 positions match TRBD2. Germline values: CDR1 SQVTM, CDR2 ANQGSEA. V was pared by 1 base and J by 6 bases, with 5 bases of the junction left unmatched. This CDR3 region has 16 residues. The chain's CDR3 is CSVEGGLAGGLDTQYF. In nucleotides, the CDR3 is TGCAGCGTTGAAGGTGGACTAGCGGGAGGGTTGGATACGCAGTATTTT.

This clone was picked up many times. V and J are TRBV4-3 and TRBJ2-5; TRBD2 matches at 7 bases. CDR3 length: 15 amino acids. The germline V gene has CDR1 LGHNA and CDR2 YSLEER. Trimming took 0 bases from V and 9 from J; bases not matched to a gene: 10. This CDR3 reads CASSQDTGEGRAQYF. CDR3 sequence (DNA): TGCGCCAGCAGCCAAGATACGGGGGAGGGTCGGGCCCAGTACTTC.

This clone was counted at least ten times. The V call is TRBV7-9, the J call TRBJ1-5, with D possibly TRBD1 on 5 matching bases. Germline V gene sequence: CDR1 SEHNR, CDR2 FQNEAQ (reference sequence). V lost 5 bases, J lost 2 bases, and 16 bases lay in between. CDR3 length equals 16 residues. CDR3 bases: TGTGCCAGCAGCCCCGAAAGGGGCGAACGCAATCAGCCCCAGCATTTT. Protein: CASSPERGERNQPQHF.

This clone was detected many times. The rearrangement links TRBV15 to TRBJ1-4, with TRBD1 matching over 8 bases. The CDR3 has 14 residues. The ends lost 1 base at V and 11 bases at J; junction bases unmatched: 6. The V gene's germline CDR1 is LNHNV and CDR2 YYDKDF (reference sequence). CDR3 sequence: CATSRGQGNGKLFF. CDR3 sequence (DNA): TGTGCCACCAGCAGAGGACAGGGGAATGGGAAACTGTTTTTT.

Many counts were recorded for this clone. The chain couples TRBV18 to TRBJ2-1, with D tentatively TRBD2 (5 bases). The CDR3 contains 13 residues. With 2 bases removed from V and 4 bases from J, the gap between germline ends came to 6 bases. The germline gives CDR1 KGHSH, CDR2 LQKENI. The CDR3 DNA follows: TGTGCCAGCTCACCAGGAGGATACAATGAGCAGTTCTTC. Protein sequence: CASSPGGYNEQFF. The full variable domain, with the rest looked up from reference TRBV18 and TRBJ2-1, is NAGVMQNPRHLVRRRGQEARLRCSPMKGHSHVYWYRQLPEEGLKFMVYLQKENIIDESGMPKERFSAEFPKEGPSILRIQQVVRGDSAAYFCASSPGGYNEQFFGPGTRLTVL.

Regarding this clone: A much larger clone sits a single nucleotide away, making a read error possible. The rearrangement joins TRBV9 to TRBJ2-5; 9 bases fit TRBD1. The end of the DNA fits TRBJ2-7 better, so the J call may be wrong. Germline V gives CDR1 SGDLS, CDR2 YYNGEE. The CDR3 is made up of 14 amino acids. This chain's CDR3 is CASSVAGQGYEQYF. Written as DNA, the CDR3 is TGTGCCAGCAGCGTAGCGGGACAGGGCTACGAGCAGTACTTC.

There are many counts of this clone. The rearrangement uses TRBV30 and TRBJ2-5; TRBD2 matches 12 bases. Trimming took 7 bases from V and 4 from J; bases not matched to a gene: 7. The CDR3 length is 14 residues. Germline V CDR1 and CDR2: GTSNPN, SVGIG (reference sequence). The CDR3 nucleotides are TGTGCCTTATCCCGGACTAGCGGGATAGAGACCCAGTACTTC. The encoded protein is CALSRTSGIETQYF. The full variable domain, in which reference TRBV30 and TRBJ2-5 provide the parts outside the CDR3, is SQTIHQWPATLVQPVGSPLSLECTVEGTSNPNLYWYRQAAGRGLQLLFYSVGIGQISSEVPQNLSASRPQDRQFILSSKKLLLSDSGFYLCALSRTSGIETQYFGPGTRLLVL.